This is a list of T cell receptor beta chains from one sample in a study of CD8 T cells in ankylosing spondylitis. A single record per CDR3 protein comes from TCRdb applying MiXCR to the 5' RACE reads. The repertoire consists of around 130,000 distinct CDR3 sequences, with 17% occurring once and the leading ten covering approximately 30%. Specimen: blood, either unsorted or a sorted T cell fraction (not recorded which). Receptors originate from a male donor with ankylosing spondylitis. The conserved cysteine and the conserved F or W are not part of the CDR3 here. Fields, in order: clone size, J gene, V gene, CDR3 length, CDR3 protein. Rows may omit the clone size; those that give it use once, few, many or a size class.

many,TRBJ2-7,TRBV27,11,ASSPGGGYEQY
few,TRBJ2-7,TRBV29-1,11,SVAGGEFYEQY
-,TRBJ2-2,TRBV27,12,ASSLSRGTGELF
-,TRBJ2-1,TRBV29-1,11,SVDRDLYNEQF
few,TRBJ2-7,TRBV20-1,14,SARGQAQGTSYEQY
few,TRBJ2-7,TRBV29-1,11,SAIPSGSYEQY
-,TRBJ2-5,TRBV27,12,ASSLHRGQETQY
-,TRBJ1-5,TRBV18,12,ASSPDGSGQPQH
-,TRBJ2-5,TRBV12-3/TRBV12-4,13,ASSLALVSQETQY
few,TRBJ1-1,TRBV6-5,12,ASSNDRANTEAF
few,TRBJ2-5,TRBV7-3,13,ASSLLAGGLETQY
-,TRBJ2-7,TRBV7-9,14,ASSLNLGHFSYEQY
-,TRBJ2-7,TRBV5-1,14,ASSLDTSGGPYEQY
-,TRBJ2-1,TRBV4-3,13,ASSQDPEGYNEQF
-,TRBJ1-3,TRBV5-1,14,ASSLAGQGFGNTIY
few,TRBJ1-3,TRBV4-1,15,ASSQLAGHHSGNTIY
few,TRBJ1-2,TRBV27,12,ASGGQGSVYGYT
-,TRBJ2-3,TRBV5-6,13,ASSGTRGYTDTQY
-,TRBJ2-2,TRBV29-1,13,SVEVASGVAGELF
-,TRBJ1-5,TRBV20-1,13,SAKLYGATNQPQH
few,TRBJ1-3,TRBV12-3/TRBV12-4,12,ASSPTGIGNTIY
few,TRBJ2-2,TRBV9,12,ASSVSRATRELF
few,TRBJ2-7,TRBV20-1,11,SVWDTSSYEQY
few,TRBJ2-7,TRBV4-1,11,ASSPRAAYEQY
-,TRBJ2-1,TRBV12-3/TRBV12-4,14,ASSWGGAGSYNEQF
few,TRBJ1-1,TRBV4-3,13,ASSQIWGGNTEAF
-,TRBJ2-7,TRBV4-1,13,ASNLRDATTGEQY
few,TRBJ2-7,TRBV7-9,12,ASSLAASRYEQY
few,TRBJ2-1,TRBV12-3/TRBV12-4,9,ANRAGVSLV
few,TRBJ2-7,TRBV7-6,13,ASSPPGLAAYEQY
few,TRBJ2-2,TRBV11-2,15,ASSYPTGAPWTGELF
-,TRBJ2-7,TRBV11-3,14,ASSTRTGGSSYEQY
-,TRBJ2-1,TRBV7-9,14,ASSPLLAGGLNEQF
-,TRBJ1-1,TRBV27,12,ASLGDRGGGEAF
-,TRBJ1-1,TRBV20-1,11,SARDPSARAAF
-,TRBJ2-7,TRBV27,13,ASSPPGQGAHEQY
-,TRBJ1-4,TRBV7-9,13,ASSGTRDLREKLF
-,TRBJ2-5,TRBV29-1,12,SGPSGRALETQY
-,TRBJ1-5,TRBV9,12,ASSVSDSNQPQH
-,TRBJ1-6,TRBV2,11,ASSEGDGTPLH
few,TRBJ2-1,TRBV7-8,12,ASSLGTSLNEQF
few,TRBJ2-7,TRBV29-1,10,SARDSTHEQY
few,TRBJ1-5,TRBV7-2,12,ASSLITGGGPQH
-,TRBJ2-7,TRBV7-9,11,AISLLRGYEQY
-,TRBJ1-6,TRBV25-1,17,AIKRVRALLSSYNSPLH
-,TRBJ2-1,TRBV27,13,ASTFSLSSYNEQF
-,TRBJ2-5,TRBV12-3/TRBV12-4,11,ASRPTNQETQY
-,TRBJ1-5,TRBV12-3/TRBV12-4,12,ASSWGGDGQPQH
few,TRBJ2-3,TRBV6-5,13,ASSYGGARTDTQY
-,TRBJ2-7,TRBV6-1,10,ASRESSYEQY
-,TRBJ2-5,TRBV18,14,ASSETSGRASETQY
once,TRBJ1-5,TRBV5-5,14,ASSLWGAGRNQPQH
few,TRBJ2-7,TRBV28,12,ASRNRDLNYEQY